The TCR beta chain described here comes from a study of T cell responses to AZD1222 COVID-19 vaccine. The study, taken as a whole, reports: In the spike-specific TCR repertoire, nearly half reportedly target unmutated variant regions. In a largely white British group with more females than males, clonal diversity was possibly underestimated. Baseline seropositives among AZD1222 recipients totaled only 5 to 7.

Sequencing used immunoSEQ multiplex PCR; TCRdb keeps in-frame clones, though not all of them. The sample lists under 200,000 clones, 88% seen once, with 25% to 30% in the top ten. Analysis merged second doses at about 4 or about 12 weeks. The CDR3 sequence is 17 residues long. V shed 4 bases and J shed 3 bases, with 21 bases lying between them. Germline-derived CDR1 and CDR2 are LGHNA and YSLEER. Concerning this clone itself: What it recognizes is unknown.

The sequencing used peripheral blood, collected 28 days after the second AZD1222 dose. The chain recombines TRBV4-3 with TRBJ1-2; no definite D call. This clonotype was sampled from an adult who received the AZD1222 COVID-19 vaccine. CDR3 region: CASSRDNLNAGYYGYTF. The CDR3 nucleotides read TGCGCCAGCAGCCGAGACAACCTTAACGCGGGATACTATGGCTACACCTTC.